This TCR beta chain was found in a study of blood T cell repertoires in COVID-19. On the study more broadly: COVID-19 samples from acute and convalescent phases originated in the United States, Italy and Spain. T cells, B-cell-depleted T cells, or PBMCs provided the cDNA or gDNA that served as material.

The CDR3 covers 16 residues. V shed 1 base and J shed 4 bases, with 16 bases lying between them. Germline assignment: CDR1 SGDLS and CDR2 YYNGEE. Clones were read by immunoSEQ multiplex PCR, and TCRdb kept only the in-frame ones, dropping some. The data contain 230,000 or so clones, roughly 87% of them singletons. The sample comprised peripheral blood. The TCR originated in a woman between 40 and 55 years old who had recovered from COVID-19. The J gene is TRBJ2-3, the V gene TRBV9; D is perhaps TRBD2 (5 bases). DNA for the CDR3: TGTGCCAGCAGCGTAAAGGGTGGGAGTTTGTCAGATACGCAGTATTTT. Translated: CASSVKGGSLSDTQYF.